The rows below give T cell receptor beta chains drawn from one sample of a study of blood T cell repertoires in COVID-19. Data came from immunoSEQ multiplex PCR; TCRdb stores just in-frame clones and leaves some out. The sample has roughly 360,000 clones, roughly 86% seen once. Sequencing was carried out using PBMCs or T cells enriched from blood (not recorded which). These receptors originate from a man aged 25-45 years who had recovered from COVID-19. Both conserved end residues are part of each CDR3. Fields, in order: V gene, CDR3 protein.

TRBV10-1,CASSESVRTSGEIRPYNEQFF
TRBV7-8,CASSLTGDPGMAFF
TRBV5-6,CASSLASAGFTYEQYF
TRBV5-1,CASSFRGTDEQYF
TRBV10-1,CASSSSGGAGEQYF
TRBV4-2,CASSQAWGGGAYEQYF
TRBV18,CASSPALHTDTQYF
TRBV5-1,CASSLTAGELFF
TRBV29-1,CSVTGSGRKNTGELFF
TRBV25-1,CASSEGQIGNTIYF
TRBV2,CASRPDRGEANEQFF
TRBV5-5,CASSLKGAEAFF
TRBV6-5,CASSTGPGGWGQYF
TRBV14,CASSIRTAMGEKLFF
TRBV27,CASSQSGPDFSSYNSPLHF
TRBV4-1,CASSGQGDVDTQYF
TRBV11-2,CASSLEASYNEQFF
TRBV9,CASSVVLAGENYNEQFF
TRBV19,CASSIRTGAPGETQYF
TRBV6-5,CASRGTGGDTDTQYF
TRBV11-2,CASSPLGTGTTEAFF
TRBV5-6,CASSLGTKAPTQYF
TRBV2,CAKEDRGKDYGYTF
TRBV9,CASSVGDSGGFYNEQFF
TRBV29-1,CSGQGGYGYTF
TRBV10-3,CATKAGLNGKLFF
TRBV5-4,CASSPGTGGDTDTQYF
TRBV20-1,CSASHGVLEKLFF
TRBV4-1,CASSQDRILAGVANTGELFF
TRBV5-1,CASRYRDRGPQETQYF
TRBV28,CASSSGTSDPNEQFF
TRBV9,CASSVGTSGITDTQYF
TRBV9,CASSVTTGGSGNTIYF
TRBV12-5,CASGLVLGGDSPLHF
TRBV7-9,CASSLDPRLTGELFF
TRBV4-1,CASSPQGREAYNEQFF
TRBV15,CATSRGQGGSNQPQHF
TRBV7-8,CASRTGVNTEAFF
TRBV18,CASSRDRDGYTF
TRBV3-1/TRBV3-2,CASSQVSQGFSYEQYF
TRBV5-1,CASSLYTATNEKLFF
TRBV6-5,CASKGQAFTEAFF
TRBV9,CASSVDPGGTEAFF
TRBV4-1,CASSQARLAGGSGNEQFF
TRBV7-9,CASSANMNTEAFF
TRBV7-9,CASSSGIYSNQPQHF
TRBV6-5,CASSTGSYEQYF
TRBV10-2,CASSENTYEQYF
TRBV19,CASSNQATETQYF
TRBV10-2,CASTQGLAGHRDTGELFF
TRBV4-1,CASSLVGTKQETQYF
TRBV4-3,CASSQTLGQPTYGYTF
TRBV6-5,CASRGQQSSYNEQFF
TRBV12-5,CASGLVGGSGNTIYF
TRBV7-9,CASSLEGRTKAGELFF
TRBV5-4,CASSLSSSYEQYF
TRBV27,CASSGGQWAGELFF
TRBV14,CASSQDSRNYNSPLHF
TRBV7-3,CASSLKWTGDENTEAFF